What follows is one T cell receptor beta chain and its context. No antigen is known for it. This specimen comes from a study of T cell responses to AZD1222 COVID-19 vaccine. Study observations and caveats: There were repertoire samples only from the period after the peak T cell response. At baseline, just five or six AZD1222 recipients tested seropositive. Donors skewed white British and female; clonal diversity was possibly underestimated. Within unmutated variant regions lay the reported targets of nearly half of spike-specific TCRs.

The method was immunoSEQ multiplex PCR; TCRdb's version includes in-frame clones alone and lacks a portion of them. Of some 56,000 clones in the sample, 80% to 90% were seen once. Germline values: CDR1 LNHDA, CDR2 SQIVND (reference sequence). Trimming took 5 bases from V and 8 from J, leaving 13 bases between them. The CDR3 runs to 14 residues. The J gene is TRBJ1-6, the V gene TRBV19, with D tentatively TRBD1 (5 bases). The source was peripheral blood, collected 28 days after the second AZD1222 dose. This TCR was sampled from an adult who received the AZD1222 COVID-19 vaccine. The CDR3, as DNA: TGTGCCAGTAGTGCCGGGACTCGACATTCACCCCTCCACTTT. It codes for CASSAGTRHSPLHF.